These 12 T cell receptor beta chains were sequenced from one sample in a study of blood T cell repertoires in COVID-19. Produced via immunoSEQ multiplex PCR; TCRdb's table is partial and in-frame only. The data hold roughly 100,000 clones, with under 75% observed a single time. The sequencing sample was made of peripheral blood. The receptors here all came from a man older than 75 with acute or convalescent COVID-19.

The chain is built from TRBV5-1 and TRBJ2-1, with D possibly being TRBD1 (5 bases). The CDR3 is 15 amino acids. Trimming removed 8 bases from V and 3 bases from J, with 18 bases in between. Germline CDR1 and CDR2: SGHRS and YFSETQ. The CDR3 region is CASGLGRSRYNEQFF. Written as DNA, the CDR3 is TGCGCCAGTGGTTTGGGGCGAAGCCGCTACAATGAGCAGTTCTTC.

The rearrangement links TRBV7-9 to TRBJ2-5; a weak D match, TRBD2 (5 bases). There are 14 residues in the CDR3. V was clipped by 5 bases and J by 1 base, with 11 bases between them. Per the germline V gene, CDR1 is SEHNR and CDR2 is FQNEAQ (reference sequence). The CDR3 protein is CASSRTGIQETQYF. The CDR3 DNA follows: TGTGCCAGCAGCCGGACGGGGATCCAAGAGACCCAGTACTTC.

The CDR3 is CASRLAGVIGELFF. In DNA form, the CDR3 reads TGTGCCAGCAGGCTAGCGGGAGTGATCGGGGAGCTGTTTTTT. The chain is built from TRBV6-5 and TRBJ2-2; TRBD2 aligns across 10 bases. Looked up from germline, CDR1 is MNHEY and CDR2 is SVGAGI. The ends lost 6 bases at V and 7 bases at J; junction bases unmatched: 5. CDR3 size: 14 residues.

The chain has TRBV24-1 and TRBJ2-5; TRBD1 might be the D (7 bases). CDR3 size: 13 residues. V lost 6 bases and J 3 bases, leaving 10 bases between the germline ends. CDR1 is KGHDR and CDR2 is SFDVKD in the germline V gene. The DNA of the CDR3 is TGTGCCACCAGTCTCAGGGGGGAAGAGACCCAGTACTTC. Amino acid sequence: CATSLRGEETQYF.

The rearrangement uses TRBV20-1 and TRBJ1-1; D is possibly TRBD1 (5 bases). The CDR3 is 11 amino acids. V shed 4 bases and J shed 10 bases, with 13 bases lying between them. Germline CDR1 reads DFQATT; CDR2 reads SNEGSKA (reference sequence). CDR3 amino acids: CSANVGGGAFF. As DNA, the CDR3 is TGCAGTGCTAACGTTGGGGGGGGAGCTTTCTTT.

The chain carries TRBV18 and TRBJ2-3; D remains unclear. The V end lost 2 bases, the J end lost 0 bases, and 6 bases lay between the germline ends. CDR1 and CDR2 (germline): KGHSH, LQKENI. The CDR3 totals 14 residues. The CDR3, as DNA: TGTGCCAGCTCACCAGTCGGGAGCACAGATACGCAGTATTTT. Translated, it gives CASSPVGSTDTQYF. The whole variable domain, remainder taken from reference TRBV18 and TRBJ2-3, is NAGVMQNPRHLVRRRGQEARLRCSPMKGHSHVYWYRQLPEEGLKFMVYLQKENIIDESGMPKERFSAEFPKEGPSILRIQQVVRGDSAAYFCASSPVGSTDTQYFGPGTRLTVL.

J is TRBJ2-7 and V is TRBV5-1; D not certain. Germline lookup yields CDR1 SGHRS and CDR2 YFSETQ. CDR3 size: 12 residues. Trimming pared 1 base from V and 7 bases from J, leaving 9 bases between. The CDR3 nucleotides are TGCGCCAGCAGCTTGTCCGGGTGGGAGCAGTACTTC. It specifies CASSLSGWEQYF.

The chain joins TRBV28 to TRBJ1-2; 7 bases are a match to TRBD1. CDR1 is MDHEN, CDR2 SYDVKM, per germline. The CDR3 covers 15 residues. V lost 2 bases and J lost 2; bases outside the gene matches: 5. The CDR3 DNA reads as TGTGCCAGCAGTTTAAGTAGGGGGCGGAACTATGGCTACACCTTC. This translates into CASSLSRGRNYGYTF.

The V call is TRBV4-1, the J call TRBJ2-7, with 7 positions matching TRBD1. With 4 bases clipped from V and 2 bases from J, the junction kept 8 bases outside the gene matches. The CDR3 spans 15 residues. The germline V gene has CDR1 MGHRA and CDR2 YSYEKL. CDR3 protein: CASSPRDSPTYEQYF. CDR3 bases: TGCGCCAGCAGCCCGAGGGACAGTCCAACCTACGAGCAGTACTTC.

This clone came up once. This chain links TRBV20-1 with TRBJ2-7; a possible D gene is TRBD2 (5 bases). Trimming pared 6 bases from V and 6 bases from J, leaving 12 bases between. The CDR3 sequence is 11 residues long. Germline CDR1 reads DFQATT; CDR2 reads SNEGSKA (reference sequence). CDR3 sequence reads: CSAPTSGEQYF. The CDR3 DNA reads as TGCAGTGCCCCTACTAGTGGCGAGCAGTACTTC.

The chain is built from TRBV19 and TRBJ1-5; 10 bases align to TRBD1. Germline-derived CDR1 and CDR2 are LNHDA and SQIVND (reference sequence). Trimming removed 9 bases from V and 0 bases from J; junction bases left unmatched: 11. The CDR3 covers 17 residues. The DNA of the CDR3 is TGTGCCAGGAAAGAACCGGGACAGGGGTCTAGCAATCAGCCCCAGCATTTT. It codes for CARKEPGQGSSNQPQHF.

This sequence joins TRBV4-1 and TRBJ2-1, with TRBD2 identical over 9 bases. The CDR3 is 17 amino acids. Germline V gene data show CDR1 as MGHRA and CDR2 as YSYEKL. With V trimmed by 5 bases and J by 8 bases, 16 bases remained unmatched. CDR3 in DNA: TGCGCCAGCAGCTCTCCCACCGGTAGCGGGAGAAGGCATGAGCAGTTCTTC. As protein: CASSSPTGSGRRHEQFF.